The clone carrying this T cell receptor (beta chain) was seen more than once but under ten times. Its antigen remains unidentified. These data are taken from a study of vaccination effects on CD4 cells after COVID-19. When around nine days of culture had elapsed, CD4+ T cells were isolated. This individual tested PCR-positive for SARS-CoV-2 infection between March and December 2020. Each participant received a vaccine that was either BNT162b2 or mRNA-1273, given as two doses. Study results and caveats: New vaccine-induced clones made up most post-vaccine spike-reactive clones in convalescents.

Assay: immunoSEQ multiplex PCR; the TCRdb copy retains only in-frame clones and omits some. The data contain fewer than 55,000 clones, over 65% of them singletons. The clonotype comes from a human donor who had a prior SARS-CoV-2 infection. This specimen was CD4+ T cells from PBMCs cultured without peptide, taken after COVID-19 vaccination.

CDR3 protein: CASSQEGTYNEQFF. Here the CDR3 DNA reads TGTGCCAGCAGCCAAGAGGGCACCTACAATGAGCAGTTCTTC. The V and J genes are TRBV3-1 (or the pseudogene TRBV3-2) and TRBJ2-1; unclear D gene. CDR3 length equals 14 residues. Trimming shortened V by 0 bases and J by 2 bases, and 5 bases separated the two germline ends. Germline CDR1 reads LGHDT; CDR2 reads YNNKEL (reference sequence).